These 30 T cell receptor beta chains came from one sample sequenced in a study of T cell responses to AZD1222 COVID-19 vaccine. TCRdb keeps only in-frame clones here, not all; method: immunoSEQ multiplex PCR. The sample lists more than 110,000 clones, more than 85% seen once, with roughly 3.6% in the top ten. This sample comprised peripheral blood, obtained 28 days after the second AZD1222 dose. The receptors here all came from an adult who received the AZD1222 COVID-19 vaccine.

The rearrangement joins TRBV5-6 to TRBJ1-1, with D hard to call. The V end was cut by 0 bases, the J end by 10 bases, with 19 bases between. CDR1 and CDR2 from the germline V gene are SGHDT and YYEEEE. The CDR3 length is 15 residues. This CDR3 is CASSLAAWGTGRAFF. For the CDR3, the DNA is TGTGCCAGCAGCTTGGCCGCTTGGGGTACGGGGAGAGCTTTCTTT.

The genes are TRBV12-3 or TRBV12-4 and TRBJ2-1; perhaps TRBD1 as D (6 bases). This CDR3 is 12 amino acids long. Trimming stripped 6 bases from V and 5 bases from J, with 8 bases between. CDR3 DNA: TGTGCCAGCAGCAGGACAGACAATGAGCAGTTCTTC. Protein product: CASSRTDNEQFF.

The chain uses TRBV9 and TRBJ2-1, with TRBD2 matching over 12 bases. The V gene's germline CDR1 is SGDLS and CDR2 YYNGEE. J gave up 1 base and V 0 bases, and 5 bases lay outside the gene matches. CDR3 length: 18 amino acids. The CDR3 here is CASSVASGRASSYNEQFF. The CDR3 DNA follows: TGTGCCAGCAGCGTAGCTAGCGGGAGGGCCAGTTCCTACAATGAGCAGTTCTTC.

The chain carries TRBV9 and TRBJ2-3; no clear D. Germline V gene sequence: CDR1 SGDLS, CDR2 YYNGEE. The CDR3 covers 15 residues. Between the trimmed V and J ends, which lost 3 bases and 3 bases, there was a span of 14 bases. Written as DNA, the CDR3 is TGTGCCAGCAGCGCTTTGGGTTGGCAAACAGATACGCAGTATTTT. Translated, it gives CASSALGWQTDTQYF.

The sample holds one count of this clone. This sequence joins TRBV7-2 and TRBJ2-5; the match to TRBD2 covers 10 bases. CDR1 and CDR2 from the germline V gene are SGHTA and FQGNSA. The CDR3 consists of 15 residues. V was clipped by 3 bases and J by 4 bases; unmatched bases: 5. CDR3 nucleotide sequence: TGTGCCAGCAGCTTCCCTAGCGGGGGCCGAGAGACCCAGTACTTC. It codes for CASSFPSGGRETQYF.

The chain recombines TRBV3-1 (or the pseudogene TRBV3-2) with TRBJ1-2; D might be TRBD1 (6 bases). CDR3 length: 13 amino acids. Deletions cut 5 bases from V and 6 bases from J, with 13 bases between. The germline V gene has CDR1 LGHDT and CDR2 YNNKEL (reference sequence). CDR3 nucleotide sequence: TGTGCCAGCAGCAAAAGGACAGCGGATGGCTACACCTTC. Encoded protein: CASSKRTADGYTF.

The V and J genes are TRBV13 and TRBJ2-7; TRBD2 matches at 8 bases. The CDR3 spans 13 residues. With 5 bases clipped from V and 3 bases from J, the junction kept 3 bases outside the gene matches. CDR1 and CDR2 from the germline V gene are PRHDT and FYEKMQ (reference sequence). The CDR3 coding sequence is TGTGCCAGCAGCAGTAGCGGGAACTACGAGCAGTACTTC. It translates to CASSSSGNYEQYF. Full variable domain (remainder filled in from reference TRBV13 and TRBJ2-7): AAGVIQSPRHLIKEKRETATLKCYPIPRHDTVYWYQQGPGQDPQFLISFYEKMQSDKGSIPDRFSAQQFSDYHSELNMSSLELGDSALYFCASSSSGNYEQYFGPGTRLTVT.

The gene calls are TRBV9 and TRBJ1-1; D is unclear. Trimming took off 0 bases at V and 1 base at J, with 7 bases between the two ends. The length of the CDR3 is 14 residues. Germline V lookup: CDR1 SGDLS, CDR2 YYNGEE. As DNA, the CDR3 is TGTGCCAGCAGCGTAGGGTTGTCGAACACTGAAGCTTTCTTT. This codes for CASSVGLSNTEAFF.

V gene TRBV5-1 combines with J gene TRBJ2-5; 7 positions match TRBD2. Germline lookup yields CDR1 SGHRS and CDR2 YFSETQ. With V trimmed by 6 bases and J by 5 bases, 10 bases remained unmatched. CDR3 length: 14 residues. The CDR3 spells CASKGGSMGETQYF. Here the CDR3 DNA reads TGCGCCAGCAAGGGCGGGAGTATGGGGGAGACCCAGTACTTC.

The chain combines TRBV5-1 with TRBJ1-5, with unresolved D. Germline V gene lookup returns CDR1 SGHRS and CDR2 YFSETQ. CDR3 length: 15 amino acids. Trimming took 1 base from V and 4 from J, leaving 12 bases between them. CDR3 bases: TGCGCCAGCAGCTTGTTGGGTGGTGAGAATCAGCCCCAGCATTTT. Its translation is CASSLLGGENQPQHF. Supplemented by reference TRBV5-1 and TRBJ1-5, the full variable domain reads KAGVTQTPRYLIKTRGQQVTLSCSPISGHRSVSWYQQTPGQGLQFLFEYFSETQRNKGNFPGRFSGRQFSNSRSEMNVSTLELGDSALYLCASSLLGGENQPQHFGDGTRLSIL.

The CDR3 nucleotides read TGTGCCAGCAGCCAAGCAGGGGGGTCCTACGAGCAGTACTTC. Its translation is CASSQAGGSYEQYF. This chain uses TRBV3-1 (or the pseudogene TRBV3-2) with TRBJ2-7; possibly TRBD1 for D (7 bases). V dropped 1 base and J dropped 1 base, with 8 bases sitting between them. The CDR3 is 14 amino acids. The germline CDR1 and CDR2 sequences are LGHDT and YNNKEL (reference sequence).

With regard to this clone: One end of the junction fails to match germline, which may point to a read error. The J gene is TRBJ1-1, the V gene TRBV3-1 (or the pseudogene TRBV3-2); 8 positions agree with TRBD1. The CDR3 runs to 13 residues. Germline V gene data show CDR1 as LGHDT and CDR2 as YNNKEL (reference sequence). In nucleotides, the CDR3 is TGTGCCAGCCGCCAGGGGGCGCTCACTGAAGCTTTCTTT. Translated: CASRQGALTEAFF.

CDR3 in amino acids: CASSAKGRLAGDTGELFF. The CDR3 nucleotides are TGTGCCAGCAGCGCCAAGGGTCGGCTAGCGGGTGACACCGGGGAGCTGTTTTTT. The V gene is TRBV9, the J gene TRBJ2-2; 8 bases map to TRBD2. Germline CDR1 is SGDLS and CDR2 is YYNGEE. This CDR3 spans 18 amino acids. Germline trimming cut 3 bases from V and 3 bases from J; bases unmatched to any gene: 13.

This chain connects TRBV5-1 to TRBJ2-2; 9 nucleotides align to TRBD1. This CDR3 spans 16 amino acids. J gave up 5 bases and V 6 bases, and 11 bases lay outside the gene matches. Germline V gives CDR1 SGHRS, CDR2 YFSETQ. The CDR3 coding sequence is TGCGCCAGCACCTTCCACGGACAGGGGTGGACCGGGGAGCTGTTTTTT. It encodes CASTFHGQGWTGELFF.

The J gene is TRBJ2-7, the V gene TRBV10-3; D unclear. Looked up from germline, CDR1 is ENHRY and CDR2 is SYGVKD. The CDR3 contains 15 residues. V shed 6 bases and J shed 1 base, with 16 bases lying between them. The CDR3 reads CAISSSAYPSYEQYF. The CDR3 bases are TGTGCCATCAGCTCGTCGGCATATCCTTCCTACGAGCAGTACTTC.

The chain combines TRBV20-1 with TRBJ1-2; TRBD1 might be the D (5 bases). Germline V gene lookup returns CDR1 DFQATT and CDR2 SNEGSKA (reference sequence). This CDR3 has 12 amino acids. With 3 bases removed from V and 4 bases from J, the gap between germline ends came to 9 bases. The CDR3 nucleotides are TGCAGTGCTAGTGGGGGAGTCTATGGCTACACCTTC. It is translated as CSASGGVYGYTF.

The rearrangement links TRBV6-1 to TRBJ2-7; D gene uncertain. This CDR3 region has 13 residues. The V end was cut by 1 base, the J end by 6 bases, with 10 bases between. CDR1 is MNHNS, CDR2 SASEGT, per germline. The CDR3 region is CASSEGKVGEQYF. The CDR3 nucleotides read TGTGCCAGCAGTGAAGGGAAAGTGGGCGAGCAGTACTTC.

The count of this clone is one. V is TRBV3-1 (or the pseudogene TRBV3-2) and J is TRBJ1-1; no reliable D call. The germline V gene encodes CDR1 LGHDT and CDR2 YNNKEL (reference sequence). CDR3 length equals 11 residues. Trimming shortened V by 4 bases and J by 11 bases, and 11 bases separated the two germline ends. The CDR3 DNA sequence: TGTGCCAGCAGCCGTTCTAGACTTGCTTTCTTT. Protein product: CASSRSRLAFF.

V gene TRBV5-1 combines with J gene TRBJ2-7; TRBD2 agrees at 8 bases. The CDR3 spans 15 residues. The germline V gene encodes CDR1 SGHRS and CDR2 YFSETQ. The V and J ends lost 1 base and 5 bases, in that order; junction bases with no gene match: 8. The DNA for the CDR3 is TGCGCCAGCAGCTTGTCGACGGGAGGGCCTGACGAGCAGTACTTC. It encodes CASSLSTGGPDEQYF.

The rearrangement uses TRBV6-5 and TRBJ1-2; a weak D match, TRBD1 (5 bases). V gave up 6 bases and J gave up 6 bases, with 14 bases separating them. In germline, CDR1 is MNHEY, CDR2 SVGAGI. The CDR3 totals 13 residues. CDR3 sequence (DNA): TGTGCCAGCAGCCGACAGTCTGCGGATGGCTACACCTTC. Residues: CASSRQSADGYTF.

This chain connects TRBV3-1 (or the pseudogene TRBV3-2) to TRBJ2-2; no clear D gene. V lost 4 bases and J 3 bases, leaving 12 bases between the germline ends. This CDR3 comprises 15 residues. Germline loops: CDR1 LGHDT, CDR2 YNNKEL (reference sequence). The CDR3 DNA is TGTGCCAGCAGCCTCTCCAAGTCGTACACCGGGGAGCTGTTTTTT. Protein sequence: CASSLSKSYTGELFF.

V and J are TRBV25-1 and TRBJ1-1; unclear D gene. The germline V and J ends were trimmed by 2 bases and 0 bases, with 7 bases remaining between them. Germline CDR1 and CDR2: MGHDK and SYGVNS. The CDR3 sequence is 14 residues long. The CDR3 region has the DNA TGTGCCAGCAGTGAAGACATTTTGAACACTGAAGCTTTCTTT. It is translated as CASSEDILNTEAFF.

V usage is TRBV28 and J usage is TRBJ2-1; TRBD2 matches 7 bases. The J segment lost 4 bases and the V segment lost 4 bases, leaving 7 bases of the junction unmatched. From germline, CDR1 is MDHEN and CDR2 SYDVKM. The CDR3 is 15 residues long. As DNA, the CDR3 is TGTGCCAGCAGTTCCGGGACTACACATTACAATGAGCAGTTCTTC. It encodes CASSSGTTHYNEQFF.

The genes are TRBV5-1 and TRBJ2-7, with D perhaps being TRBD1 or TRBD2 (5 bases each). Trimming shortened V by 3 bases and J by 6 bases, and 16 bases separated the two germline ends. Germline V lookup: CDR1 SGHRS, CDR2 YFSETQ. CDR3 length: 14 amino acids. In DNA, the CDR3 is TGCGCCAGCAGCTACCGGGACGGCCTAGGCGAGCAGTACTTC. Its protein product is CASSYRDGLGEQYF. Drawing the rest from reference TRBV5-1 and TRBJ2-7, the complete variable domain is KAGVTQTPRYLIKTRGQQVTLSCSPISGHRSVSWYQQTPGQGLQFLFEYFSETQRNKGNFPGRFSGRQFSNSRSEMNVSTLELGDSALYLCASSYRDGLGEQYFGPGTRLTVT.

This chain's CDR3 is CASSLQAKQETQYF. In DNA form, the CDR3 reads TGCGCCAGCAGCTTGCAAGCTAAGCAAGAGACCCAGTACTTC. The V gene is TRBV5-1, the J gene TRBJ2-5; D unclear. V gave up 1 base and J gave up 2 bases, with 9 bases separating them. Germline V gene lookup returns CDR1 SGHRS and CDR2 YFSETQ. The CDR3 totals 14 residues.

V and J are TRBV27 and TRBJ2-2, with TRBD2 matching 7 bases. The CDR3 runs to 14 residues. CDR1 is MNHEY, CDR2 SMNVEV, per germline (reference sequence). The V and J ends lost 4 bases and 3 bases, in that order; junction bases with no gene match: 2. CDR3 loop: CASSYRGDTGELFF. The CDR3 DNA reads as TGTGCCAGCAGTTACCGGGGGGACACCGGGGAGCTGTTTTTT.

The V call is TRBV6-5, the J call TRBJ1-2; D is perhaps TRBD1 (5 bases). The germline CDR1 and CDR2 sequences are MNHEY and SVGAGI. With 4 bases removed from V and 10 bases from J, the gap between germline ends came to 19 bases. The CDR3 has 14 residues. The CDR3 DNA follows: TGTGCCAGCAGTTTGGCTGGGGCCGCTATACCCTACACCTTC. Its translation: CASSLAGAAIPYTF.

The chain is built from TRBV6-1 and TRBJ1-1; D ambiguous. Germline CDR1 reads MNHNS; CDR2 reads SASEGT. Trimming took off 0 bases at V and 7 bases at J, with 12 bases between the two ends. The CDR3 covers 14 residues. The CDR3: CASSEAEETDEAFF. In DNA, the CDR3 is TGTGCCAGCAGTGAAGCTGAGGAGACCGATGAAGCTTTCTTT.

The CDR3 nucleotides read TGCAGCGTTGATTTGCGGCCTCGGTCCTACGAGCAGTACTTC. It is translated as CSVDLRPRSYEQYF. The J gene is TRBJ2-7, the V gene TRBV29-1; D remains ambiguous. The germline V gene encodes CDR1 SQVTM and CDR2 ANQGSEA. Trimming took 3 bases from V and 1 from J, leaving 13 bases between them. CDR3 length equals 14 residues.

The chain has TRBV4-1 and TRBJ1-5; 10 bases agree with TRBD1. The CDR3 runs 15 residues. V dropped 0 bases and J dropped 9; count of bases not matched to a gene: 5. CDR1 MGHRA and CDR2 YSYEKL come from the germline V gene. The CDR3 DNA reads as TGCGCCAGCAGCCAAGATGGACAGGGGGTCGGGCCCCAGCATTTT. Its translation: CASSQDGQGVGPQHF.